This T cell receptor (beta chain) was sequenced for a study of cytomegalovirus exposure and HLA in healthy donors. The table came from immunoSEQ multiplex PCR; TCRdb's copy has only in-frame clones and leaves some out. The sample has tens of thousands of clones, around 94% seen once. J gave up 6 bases and V 2 bases, and 3 bases lay outside the gene matches. The CDR3 consists of 14 residues. Germline CDR1 MGHRA, CDR2 YSYEKL. The table lists this clone with a count of one. Among the 120 subjects of the validation cohort, separate from the approximately 700-subject first cohort, were the donors. The sample consisted of PBMCs. The source of this sequence is a man aged 18 to 35 in good health and CMV-seronegative. The J gene is TRBJ2-1, the V gene TRBV4-1; 8 bases are a match to TRBD2. The CDR3 reads CASSQSGGGNEQFF. CDR3 nucleotide sequence: TGCGCCAGCAGCCAATCCGGGGGGGGCAATGAGCAGTTCTTC.